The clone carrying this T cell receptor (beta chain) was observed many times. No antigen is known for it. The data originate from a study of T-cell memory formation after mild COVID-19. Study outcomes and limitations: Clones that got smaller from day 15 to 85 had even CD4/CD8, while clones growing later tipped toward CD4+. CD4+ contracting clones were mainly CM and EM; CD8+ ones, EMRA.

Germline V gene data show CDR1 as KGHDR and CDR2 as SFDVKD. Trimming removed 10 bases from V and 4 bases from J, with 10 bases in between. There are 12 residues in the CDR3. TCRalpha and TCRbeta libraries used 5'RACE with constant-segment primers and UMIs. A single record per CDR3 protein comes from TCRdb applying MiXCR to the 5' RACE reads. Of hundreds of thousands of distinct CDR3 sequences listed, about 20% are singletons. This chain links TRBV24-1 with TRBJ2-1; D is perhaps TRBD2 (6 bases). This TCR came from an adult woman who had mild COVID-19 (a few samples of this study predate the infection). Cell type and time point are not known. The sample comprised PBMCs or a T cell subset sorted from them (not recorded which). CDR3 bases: TGTGCCACTAGCGGTGATTACAATGAGCAGTTCTTC. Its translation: CATSGDYNEQFF.